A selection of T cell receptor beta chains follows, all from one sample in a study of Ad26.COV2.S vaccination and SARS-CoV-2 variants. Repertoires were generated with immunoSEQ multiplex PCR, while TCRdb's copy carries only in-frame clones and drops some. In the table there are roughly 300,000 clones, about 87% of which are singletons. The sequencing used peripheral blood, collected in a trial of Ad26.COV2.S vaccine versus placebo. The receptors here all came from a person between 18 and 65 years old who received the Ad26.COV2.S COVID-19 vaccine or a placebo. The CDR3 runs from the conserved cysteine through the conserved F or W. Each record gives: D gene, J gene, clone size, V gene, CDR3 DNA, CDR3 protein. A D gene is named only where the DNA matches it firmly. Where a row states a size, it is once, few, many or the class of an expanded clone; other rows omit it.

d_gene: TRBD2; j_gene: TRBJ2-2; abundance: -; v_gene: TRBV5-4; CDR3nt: TGTGCCAGCAGCTTGGAGAATCTGGCTAGCGGGAAGCTGTTTTTT; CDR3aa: CASSLENLASGKLFF
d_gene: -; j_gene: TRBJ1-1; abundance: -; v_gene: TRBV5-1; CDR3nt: TGCGCCAGCAGCTCCGGATGGGGGATGAACACTGAAGCTTTCTTT; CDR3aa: CASSSGWGMNTEAFF
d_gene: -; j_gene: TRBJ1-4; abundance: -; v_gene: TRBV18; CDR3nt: TGTGCCAGCTCACCGGGTGTAACAGGCGCTAATGAAAAACTGTTTTTT; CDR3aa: CASSPGVTGANEKLFF
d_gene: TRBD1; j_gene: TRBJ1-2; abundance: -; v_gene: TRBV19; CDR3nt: TGTGCCAGTAGTACAGGGACAGAATACCCTATCTATGGCTACACCTTC; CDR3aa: CASSTGTEYPIYGYTF
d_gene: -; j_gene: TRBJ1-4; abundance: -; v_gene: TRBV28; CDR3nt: TGTGCCAGCACCACGGGCCGGGGGAGTCGTGAAAAACTGTTTTTT; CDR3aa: CASTTGRGSREKLFF
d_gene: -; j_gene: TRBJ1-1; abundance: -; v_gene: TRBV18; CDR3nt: TGTGCCAGCTCGCCAGACGCTATAGGGGGGCCTGAAGCTTTCTTT; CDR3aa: CASSPDAIGGPEAFF
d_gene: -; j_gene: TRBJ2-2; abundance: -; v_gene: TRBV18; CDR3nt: TGTGCCAGCTCATCACCCACGGAAGACACCGGGGAGCTGTTTTTT; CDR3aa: CASSSPTEDTGELFF
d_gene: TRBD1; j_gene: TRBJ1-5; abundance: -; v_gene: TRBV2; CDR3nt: TGTGCCAGCAGGGCAGGGGGGCTTACGGGCAATCAGCCCCAGCATTTT; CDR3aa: CASRAGGLTGNQPQHF
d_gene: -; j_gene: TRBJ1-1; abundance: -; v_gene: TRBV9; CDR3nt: TGTGCCAGCAGCGTAATTGGGAACACTGAAGCTTTCTTT; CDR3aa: CASSVIGNTEAFF
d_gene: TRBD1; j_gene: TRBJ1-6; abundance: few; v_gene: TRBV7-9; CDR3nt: TGTGCCAGCAGCTTCCAGGGGGCAGCTTCACCCCTCCACTTT; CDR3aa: CASSFQGAASPLHF
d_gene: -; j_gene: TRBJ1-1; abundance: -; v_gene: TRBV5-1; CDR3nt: TGCGCCTCTAGGGAGGGGACTTTAAACACTGAAGCTTTCTTT; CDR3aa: CASREGTLNTEAFF
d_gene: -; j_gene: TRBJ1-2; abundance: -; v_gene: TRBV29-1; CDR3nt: TGCAGCGTTGACCCACAGGCTCATGGTGGCTACACCTTC; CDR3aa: CSVDPQAHGGYTF
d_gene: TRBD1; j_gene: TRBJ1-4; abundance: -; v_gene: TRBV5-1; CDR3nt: TGCGCCAGCAGCAACCCAGGGGGGGCTAATGAAAAACTGTTTTTT; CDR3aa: CASSNPGGANEKLFF
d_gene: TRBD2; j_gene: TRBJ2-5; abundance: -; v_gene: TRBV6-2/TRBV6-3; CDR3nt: TGTGCCAGCAGTCGGGGGACTAGCGGGCAAGAGACCCAGTACTTC; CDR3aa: CASSRGTSGQETQYF
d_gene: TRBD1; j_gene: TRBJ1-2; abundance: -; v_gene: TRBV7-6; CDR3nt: TGTGCCAGCAGCCCGGGACAGAGATATGGCTACACCTTC; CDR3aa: CASSPGQRYGYTF
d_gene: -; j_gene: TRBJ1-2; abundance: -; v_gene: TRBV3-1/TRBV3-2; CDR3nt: TGTGCCAGCAGCCAAGCGTCAGGGATGAGGGGCTACACCTTC; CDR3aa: CASSQASGMRGYTF
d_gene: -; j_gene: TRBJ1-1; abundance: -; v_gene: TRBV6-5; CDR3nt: TGTGCCAGCAGACGTGACCGACCGAACACTGAAGCTTTCTTT; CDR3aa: CASRRDRPNTEAFF
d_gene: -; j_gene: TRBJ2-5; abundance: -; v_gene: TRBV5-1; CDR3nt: TGCGCCAGCAGCCTGAATACCGGCCAAGAGACCCAGTACTTC; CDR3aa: CASSLNTGQETQYF
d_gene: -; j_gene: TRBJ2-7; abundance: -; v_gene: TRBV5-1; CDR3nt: TGCGCCAGCAGCCCCGGACAGCAATACTCCTACGAGCAGTACTTC; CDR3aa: CASSPGQQYSYEQYF
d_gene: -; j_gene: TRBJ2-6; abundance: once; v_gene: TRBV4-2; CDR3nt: TGTGCCAGCAGCCAAGATCAGAGCTCTGGGGCCAACGTCCTGACTTTC; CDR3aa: CASSQDQSSGANVLTF
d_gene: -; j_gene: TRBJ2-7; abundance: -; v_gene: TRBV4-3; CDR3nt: TGCGCCAGCAGCCAAGCCTCTAGGGGCGGAACCTACGAGCAGTACTTC; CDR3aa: CASSQASRGGTYEQYF
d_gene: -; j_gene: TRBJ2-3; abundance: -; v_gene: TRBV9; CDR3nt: TGTGCCAGCAGCGCCAGGGGGGAAGATACGCAGTATTTT; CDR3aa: CASSARGEDTQYF
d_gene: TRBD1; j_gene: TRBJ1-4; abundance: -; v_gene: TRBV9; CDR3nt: TGTGCCAGCAGCGTAGATAACAGGGGGGGTAAACTGTTTTTT; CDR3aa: CASSVDNRGGKLFF
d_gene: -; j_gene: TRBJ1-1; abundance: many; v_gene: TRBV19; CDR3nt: TGTGCCAGTAGTGTTAACAGGAATGCTGAAGCTTTCTTT; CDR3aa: CASSVNRNAEAFF
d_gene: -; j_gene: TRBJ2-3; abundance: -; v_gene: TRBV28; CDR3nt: TGTGCCAGCACCTCAAACACAGATACGCAGTATTTT; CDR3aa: CASTSNTDTQYF
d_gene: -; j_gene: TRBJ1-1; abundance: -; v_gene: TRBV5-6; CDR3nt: TGTGCCAGCAGCTCTCTAGGCACTGAAGCTTTCTTT; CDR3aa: CASSSLGTEAFF
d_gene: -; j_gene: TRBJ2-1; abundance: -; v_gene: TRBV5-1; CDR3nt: TGCGCCAGCAGCTTGGGGCTAGCCACCAATGAGCAGTTCTTC; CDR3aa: CASSLGLATNEQFF
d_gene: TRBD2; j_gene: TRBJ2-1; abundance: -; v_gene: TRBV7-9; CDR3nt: TGTGCCAGCAGCCATCTAGCGGGAGGATTTGGTGAGCAGTTCTTC; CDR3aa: CASSHLAGGFGEQFF
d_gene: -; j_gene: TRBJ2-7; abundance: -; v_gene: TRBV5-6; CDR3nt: TGTGCCAGCAGCTTGCCCGAGGGAGAGCAGTACTTC; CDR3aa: CASSLPEGEQYF
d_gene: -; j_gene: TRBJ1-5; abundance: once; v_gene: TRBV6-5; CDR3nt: TGTGCCAGCACCCAGGGAGGTAGCAATCAGCCCCAGCATTTT; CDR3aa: CASTQGGSNQPQHF
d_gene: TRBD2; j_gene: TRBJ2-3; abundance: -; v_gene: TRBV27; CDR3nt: TGTGCCAGCAGTTCACTAGCGGGAGGGCCGGACCATGTGAATACGCAGTATTTT; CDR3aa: CASSSLAGGPDHVNTQYF
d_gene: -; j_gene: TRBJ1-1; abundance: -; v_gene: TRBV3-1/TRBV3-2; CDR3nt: TGTGCCAGCAGCCAAAAGGCCGCTGAAGCTTTCTTT; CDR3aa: CASSQKAAEAFF
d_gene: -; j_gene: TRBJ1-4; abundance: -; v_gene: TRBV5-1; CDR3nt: TGCGCCAGCAGCTTGACAGCAAAGGATGAAAAACTGTTTTTT; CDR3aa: CASSLTAKDEKLFF
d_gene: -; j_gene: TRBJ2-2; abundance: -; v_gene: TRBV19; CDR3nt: TGTGCCAGTAGTACATCCCTAGGGGGGCGCACCGGGGAGCTGTTTTTT; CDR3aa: CASSTSLGGRTGELFF
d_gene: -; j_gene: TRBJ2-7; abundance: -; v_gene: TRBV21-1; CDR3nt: TGTGCCAGCCCCTCGGGCTCGGGGCCCTACGAGCAGTACTTC; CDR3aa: CASPSGSGPYEQYF
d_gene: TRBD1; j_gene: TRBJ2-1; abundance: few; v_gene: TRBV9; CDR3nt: TGTGCCAGCAGCACGGGACAGGGGACCTACAATGAGCAGTTCTTC; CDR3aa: CASSTGQGTYNEQFF
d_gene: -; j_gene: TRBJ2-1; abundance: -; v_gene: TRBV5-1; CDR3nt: TGCGCCAGCAGCTTAATTTACGGGGCTGAGCAGTTCTTC; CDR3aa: CASSLIYGAEQFF
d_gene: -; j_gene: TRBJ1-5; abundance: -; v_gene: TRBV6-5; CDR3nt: TGTGCCAGCAGCCGCGGACAGAAAGATCAGCCCCAGCATTTT; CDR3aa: CASSRGQKDQPQHF
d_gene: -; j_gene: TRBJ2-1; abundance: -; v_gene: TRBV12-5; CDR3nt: TGTGCTAGTGGCGAAACATCCTGGGTGACTAGCTCCTACAATGAGCAGTTCTTC; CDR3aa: CASGETSWVTSSYNEQFF
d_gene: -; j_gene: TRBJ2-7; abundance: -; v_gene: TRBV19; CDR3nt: TGTGCCAGTAGTCTCCGGGGCTACGAGCAGTACTTC; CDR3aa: CASSLRGYEQYF
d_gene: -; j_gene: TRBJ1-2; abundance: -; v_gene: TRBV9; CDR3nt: TGTGCCAGCAGCGTAGAGGTGCCGGGGAAAATCGATGGCTACACCTTC; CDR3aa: CASSVEVPGKIDGYTF
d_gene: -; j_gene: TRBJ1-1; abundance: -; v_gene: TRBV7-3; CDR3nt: TGTGCCAGCAGCTCGCCGGGCGCCGGAGGGACTGAAGCTTTCTTT; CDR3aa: CASSSPGAGGTEAFF